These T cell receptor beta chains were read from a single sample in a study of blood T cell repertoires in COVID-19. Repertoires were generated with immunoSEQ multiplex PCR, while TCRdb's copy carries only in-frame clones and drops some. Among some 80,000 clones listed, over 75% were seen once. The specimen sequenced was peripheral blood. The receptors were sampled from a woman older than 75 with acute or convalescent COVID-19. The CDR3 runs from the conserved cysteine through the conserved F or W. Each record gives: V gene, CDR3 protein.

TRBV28	CASSFGQGSHYGYTF
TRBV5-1	CASSLAGGSYTDTQYF
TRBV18	CASSPAGGGYEAFF
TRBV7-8	CASSLGAGSYEQYF
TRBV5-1	CASSLVSGEGYGYTF
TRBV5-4	CASSISGRVDTGELFF
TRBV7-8	CASSITGGLETQYF
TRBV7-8	CASSLAGGDRETQYF
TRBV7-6	CASSTPGLAYGYTF
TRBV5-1	CASSLALTQQETQYF
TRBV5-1	CASRGLGQDTEAFF
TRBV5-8	CASSWRASGTNTGELFF
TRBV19	CASSRPGQIANYGYTF
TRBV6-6	CASSYDGQANQPQHF
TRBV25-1	CASSEGGGQNEKLFF
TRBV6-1	CASSEQRGRGRAEKLFF
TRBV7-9	CASSLSGSYEQYF
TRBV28	CASSPDYGYTF
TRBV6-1	CASSESGMTDTQYF
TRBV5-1	CASSLDRPSYEQYF
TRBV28	CASSPTATNTIYF
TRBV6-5	CASSFRGETQYF
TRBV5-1	CASSRDRPPDVLTF
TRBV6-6	CASSYFRTSNNEQFF
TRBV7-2	CASSLELASNEQFF
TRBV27	CASSLWPLNTEAFF
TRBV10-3	CAIKPWTSGSLNEQFF
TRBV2	CASSEVGRGADTQYF
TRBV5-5	CASSLGLTSNQPQHF
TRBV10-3	CAISETGGQGASEQYF
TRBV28	CASSLRGGKETQYF
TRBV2	CASSVLGLTGELFF
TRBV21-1	CASSKKVGQGVGYTF
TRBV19	CASSIEGVEQFF
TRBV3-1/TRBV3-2	CASSQTGSPLHF
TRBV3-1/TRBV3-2	CASSQDMGGNYGYTF
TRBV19	CASSIKGRRDIGELFF
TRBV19	CASMMGLNYGYTF
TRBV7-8	CASSSSESNTEAFF
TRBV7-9	CASSEWTGGWGYTF